One and the same sample provided the 10 T cell receptor beta chains below, sequenced in a study of blood T cell repertoires in COVID-19. Using immunoSEQ multiplex PCR, the repertoire was profiled, and TCRdb retains in-frame clones only, with some absent. There are hundreds of thousands of clones in the sample; about 89% occur only once, and approximately 3% lies in the top ten. The source material was peripheral blood. The origin of the receptors is a woman aged 25-40 years with COVID-19, enrolled during active disease.

This chain uses TRBV19 with TRBJ1-2; 7 bases match TRBD1. J gave up 8 bases and V 7 bases, and 10 bases lay outside the gene matches. This CDR3 region has 13 residues. In germline, CDR1 is LNHDA, CDR2 SQIVND (reference sequence). The CDR3, as DNA: TGTGCCAGTACCCAACAGGGGAAATACGGCTACACCTTC. Translation: CASTQQGKYGYTF.

As regards this clone: The sample holds other DNA sequences that translate to the same CDR3. The J gene is TRBJ1-1, the V gene TRBV6-5; TRBD1 matches at 8 bases. Germline CDR1 reads MNHEY; CDR2 reads SVGAGI. The junction had 1 base not matched to a gene; V was cut back by 5 bases and J by 5 bases. The length of the CDR3 is 12 residues. The CDR3 reads CASSHRGTEAFF. The CDR3 coding sequence is TGTGCCAGCAGTCACAGGGGGACTGAAGCTTTCTTT.

The chain employs TRBV10-1 and TRBJ2-2; 11 nucleotides agree with TRBD2. The germline V gene has CDR1 WNHNN and CDR2 SYGVQD (reference sequence). The V and J ends lost 7 bases and 7 bases, in that order; junction bases with no gene match: 5. The CDR3 sequence is 14 residues long. CDR3 protein: CASKTSGKVGELFF. Here the CDR3 DNA reads TGCGCCAGCAAGACTAGCGGGAAGGTCGGGGAGCTGTTTTTT.

V and J are TRBV6-6 and TRBJ1-3, with 9 bases matching TRBD1. The junction had 5 bases not matched to a gene; V was cut back by 2 bases and J by 3 bases. The CDR3 contains 16 residues. Germline V lookup: CDR1 MNHNY, CDR2 SVGAGI (reference sequence). The CDR3: CASSYRQGVGGNTIYF. Here the CDR3 DNA reads TGTGCCAGCAGTTACCGACAGGGGGTTGGTGGAAACACCATATATTTT.

The genes are TRBV27 and TRBJ2-7; D not certain. The germline V gene has CDR1 MNHEY and CDR2 SMNVEV (reference sequence). The germline V and J ends were trimmed by 5 bases and 5 bases, with 22 bases remaining between them. The CDR3 contains 16 residues. The CDR3 region is CASSPYGRLGLDEQYV. The CDR3 region has the DNA TGTGCCAGCAGTCCATACGGCCGTCTAGGTCTCGACGAGCAGTACGTC.

The J gene is TRBJ1-1, the V gene TRBV5-8, with D unclear. CDR1 is SGHTS, CDR2 YDEGEE, per germline. The CDR3 has 9 residues. The V gene lost 5 bases and the J gene lost 9 bases, with 5 bases spanning the gap. CDR3 loop: CASSTQAFF. CDR3 bases: TGTGCCAGCAGTACTCAAGCTTTCTTT.

V and J are TRBV19 and TRBJ2-1; D might be TRBD2 (5 bases). CDR1 is LNHDA, CDR2 SQIVND, per germline (reference sequence). This CDR3 is 12 amino acids long. The V end lost 5 bases, the J end lost 12 bases, and 14 bases lay between the germline ends. The CDR3 region is CASSLAGLLQFF. As DNA, the CDR3 is TGTGCCAGTAGTCTGGCCGGACTTTTGCAGTTCTTC.

The chain combines TRBV2 with TRBJ2-4, with 13 bases fitting TRBD2. V shed 5 bases, J shed 4 bases, and the junction held 11 bases outside the gene matches. This CDR3 contains 18 residues. Germline CDR1 and CDR2: SNHLY and FYNNEI. The CDR3, as DNA: TGTGCCAGCAGTCCACGGACTAGCGGGGGCAAAAATAAAAACATTCAGTACTTC. Amino acids: CASSPRTSGGKNKNIQYF.

Comment on this clone: This CDR3 is also generated by other DNA sequences in the sample. The gene calls are TRBV28 and TRBJ2-7; D gene unclear. The germline V gene has CDR1 MDHEN and CDR2 SYDVKM. This CDR3 contains 11 residues. V lost 6 bases and J lost 3, with 6 bases in between. CDR3 region: CASSLNYEQYF. CDR3 DNA: TGTGCCAGCAGCCTTAACTACGAGCAGTACTTC.

There are a few counts of this clone. The chain joins TRBV11-3 to TRBJ1-1; 8 bases align to TRBD1. The germline V gene has CDR1 SGHNT and CDR2 YENEEA. V shed 5 bases and J 10 bases; nucleotides not matched to a gene: 9. The CDR3 has 13 amino acids. The CDR3 bases are TGTGCCAGCAGCACCGGGACAGGATTTAGAGCTTTCTTT. Translation gives CASSTGTGFRAFF.